The sequence of this TCR beta chain was determined in a study of cytomegalovirus exposure and HLA in healthy donors. In the study overall: Early released data had 80 million or so unique TCRs, all coming from HLA-typed donors.

In germline, CDR1 is SQVTM, CDR2 ANQGSEA. This CDR3 contains 17 residues. Germline trimming cut 3 bases from V and 6 bases from J; bases unmatched to any gene: 13. General study results and limits: Rarity held for most TCR sequences, but there were some public TCRs that occurred in many donors.

Turning to this clone: The target antigen is unknown.

The PCR had 60 Vbeta and 13 Jbeta primers. Clones were read by immunoSEQ multiplex PCR, and TCRdb kept only the in-frame ones, dropping some. The profile shows 150,000 to 200,000 clones, approximately 85% of them singletons. The V and J genes are TRBV29-1 and TRBJ2-1; 11 positions match TRBD2. The receptor comes from a girl aged 2 to 9 in good health and CMV-seropositive. Sequences were obtained from PBMCs. The CDR3 region is CSVDGWGTSGRINEQFF. The CDR3 nucleotides are TGCAGCGTTGACGGGTGGGGTACTAGCGGGAGAATCAATGAGCAGTTCTTC.